Each of the 6 T cell receptor beta chains below was sequenced from the same sample in a study of Ad26.COV2.S vaccination and SARS-CoV-2 variants. The treatment denotes: about 20 received Ad26.COV2.S at low or high dose, single or two shots; about five received placebo; per-sample allocation not given. After the first vaccine or placebo injection, samples were drawn on day 63. TCRdb's table, derived via immunoSEQ multiplex PCR, lists solely in-frame clones and lacks some. This table holds around 310,000 clones, 75% to 90% found once. The input for sequencing was peripheral blood, taken in a trial of Ad26.COV2.S vaccine versus placebo. These TCRs come from a person between 18 and 65 years old who received the Ad26.COV2.S COVID-19 vaccine or a placebo.

The chain joins TRBV19 to TRBJ1-2, with unresolved D. This CDR3 region has 13 residues. Deletions cut 3 bases from V and 4 bases from J, with 9 bases between. Germline V lookup: CDR1 LNHDA, CDR2 SQIVND (reference sequence). CDR3 DNA sequence: TGTGCCAGTAGTATTACGGCTGGCTATGGCTACACCTTC. The encoded protein is CASSITAGYGYTF.

This clone was seen once. In DNA form, the CDR3 reads TGTGCCTCCGAAGGACCCCTGGGGGAGCAGTACTTC. Encoded protein: CASEGPLGEQYF. The gene calls are TRBV6-6 and TRBJ2-7; unclear D gene. In germline, CDR1 is MNHNY, CDR2 SVGAGI (reference sequence). The CDR3 sequence is 12 residues long. V lost 11 bases to trimming and J lost 7 bases, with 18 bases between them.

In regard to this clone: The same CDR3 is also encoded by other DNA sequences in this sample. The rearrangement joins TRBV28 to TRBJ1-5; no clear D. Germline V gives CDR1 MDHEN, CDR2 SYDVKM. The CDR3 covers 13 residues. Deletions cut 3 bases from V and 5 bases from J, with 8 bases between. This CDR3 is CASSFRGDQPQHF. The DNA of the CDR3 is TGTGCCAGCAGTTTTCGGGGAGATCAGCCCCAGCATTTT.

The chain employs TRBV6-5 and TRBJ1-5, with D maybe TRBD1 (5 bases). Between the trimmed V and J ends, which lost 2 bases and 6 bases, there was a span of 11 bases. Germline V lookup: CDR1 MNHEY, CDR2 SVGAGI. The CDR3 has 14 residues. CDR3 DNA: TGTGCCAGCAGTTACGCAGGGAATAGTCAGCCCCAGCATTTT. Protein product: CASSYAGNSQPQHF.

The chain joins TRBV5-4 to TRBJ2-7, with unresolved D. The CDR3 runs 15 residues. Germline CDR1 SGHNT, CDR2 YYREEE (reference sequence). The germline V and J ends were trimmed by 1 base and 2 bases, with 13 bases remaining between them. CDR3 in DNA: TGTGCCAGCAGCTTGATGTCCGGAACAGCCTACGAGCAGTACGTC. This gives the protein CASSLMSGTAYEQYV.

The rearrangement joins TRBV4-1 to TRBJ1-1; perhaps TRBD1 as D (6 bases). In germline, CDR1 is MGHRA, CDR2 YSYEKL. This CDR3 has 17 amino acids. The V end lost 4 bases, the J end lost 2 bases, and 20 bases lay between the germline ends. The DNA of the CDR3 is TGCGCCAGCAGCCGAGGACAGTTGCACACCCTCAACACTGAAGCTTTCTTT. This translates into CASSRGQLHTLNTEAFF.